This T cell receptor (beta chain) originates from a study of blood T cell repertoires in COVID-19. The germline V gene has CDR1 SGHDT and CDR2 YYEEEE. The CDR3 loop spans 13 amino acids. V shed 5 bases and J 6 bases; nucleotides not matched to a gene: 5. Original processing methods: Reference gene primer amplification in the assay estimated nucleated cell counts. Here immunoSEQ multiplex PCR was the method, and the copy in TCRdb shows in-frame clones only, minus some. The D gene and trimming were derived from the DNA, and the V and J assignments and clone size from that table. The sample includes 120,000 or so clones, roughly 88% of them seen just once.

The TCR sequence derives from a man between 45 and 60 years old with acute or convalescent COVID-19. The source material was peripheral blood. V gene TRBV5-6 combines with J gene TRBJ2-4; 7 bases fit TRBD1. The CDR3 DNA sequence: TGTGCCAGCAGATTACAGGGGTCAAACATTCAGTACTTC. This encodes CASRLQGSNIQYF.